Listed below are T cell receptor beta chains from one sample, sequenced in a study of CD8+ T cells in alopecia areata. Sequencing used immunoSEQ multiplex PCR; TCRdb keeps in-frame clones, though not all of them. The data contain roughly 280,000 clones, about 62% of them singletons. Material: CD4+ T cells sorted from blood, obtained at week 52, from a patient treated with tofacitinib. These receptors were taken from a human donor with alopecia areata. CDR3s include the opening cysteine and the closing phenylalanine or tryptophan. D genes are given only for firm matches. The size of a clone is reported for some rows only, either as once, few or many, or as a class for expanded clones.

cdr3_nt cdr3_aa clone_size j_call d_call v_call
TGTGCCAGCAGCTTAGGACAGGGCTCACCCCTCCACTTT CASSLGQGSPLHF many TRBJ1-6 - TRBV13
TGCAGCGTTGCATCTAGGGGCGCTAGCTCCTACAATGAGCAGTTCTTC CSVASRGASSYNEQFF few TRBJ2-1 - TRBV29-1
TGTGCCTGGAGGGGACGGCCGGGAGTTAGGAACACTGAAGCTTTCTTT CAWRGRPGVRNTEAFF once TRBJ1-1 - TRBV30
TGTGCCAGTAGTGGATACATTGGCTATGGCTACACCTTC CASSGYIGYGYTF - TRBJ1-2 - TRBV19
TGTGCCAGCAGCTTAGGCGGGAACCAAGAGACCCAGTACTTC CASSLGGNQETQYF few TRBJ2-5 - TRBV7-3
TGTGCCAGCAGCTTAGCCCCAGGGGAGACCCAGTACTTC CASSLAPGETQYF once TRBJ2-5 - TRBV11-2
TGTGCCAGCTCTCCCGACAGGGGGAAATACGAGCAGTACTTC CASSPDRGKYEQYF - TRBJ2-7 TRBD1 TRBV18
TGTGCCAGCAGCCCAAGGGGACACCCGAACACTGAAGCTTTCTTT CASSPRGHPNTEAFF - TRBJ1-1 - TRBV7-9
TGTGCCAGCAGTGAGGGCCTGAAGAGACCCGTCCAGTACTTC CASSEGLKRPVQYF few TRBJ2-5 - TRBV25-1
TGTGCCAGCAGTTATCCCCCGCAGGGCCGAGCCCAGCCCCAGCATTTT CASSYPPQGRAQPQHF - TRBJ1-5 - TRBV6-6
TGTGCCAGCAGCCCCCGCACAGATACGCAGTATTTT CASSPRTDTQYF - TRBJ2-3 - TRBV7-2
TGCGCCAGCAGCTTCCGAGAGGGGCGGACCACAGATACGCAGTATTTT CASSFREGRTTDTQYF - TRBJ2-3 - TRBV4-1
TGTGCCAGTAGATCCCTAGCGGGGGGGACCCTCCCCTACAATGAGCAGTTCTTC CASRSLAGGTLPYNEQFF - TRBJ2-1 TRBD2 TRBV19
TGTGCCAGCAGAACAGACAGGGCGAACACTGAAGCTTTCTTT CASRTDRANTEAFF - TRBJ1-1 TRBD1 TRBV7-8
TGCAGCGTGGGGGCCGAGACCCAGTACTTC CSVGAETQYF - TRBJ2-5 - TRBV29-1
TGCGCCAGCAGCTTGACCGGGCTAGGGAATCAGCCCCAGCATTTT CASSLTGLGNQPQHF - TRBJ1-5 - TRBV5-1
TGTGCCAGCAGCTTAGGGACAGGCTCCTACGAGCAGTACTTC CASSLGTGSYEQYF - TRBJ2-7 TRBD1 TRBV7-6